This T cell receptor beta chain was obtained from a study of blood T cells in healthy people across ages (dated by TCRdb to between 2015 and 2017). A note on the overall study: In model experiments, template switching captured about one uniquely barcoded TCR beta cDNA molecule for every two T cells. Using deep sequencing normalized with unique cDNA molecular identifiers, the study measured how TCR beta repertoire diversity changes with age. To avoid experimental bias, donors of different ages were distributed randomly across sequencing lanes. The donors were split into four age groups: young (average about 15 years), middle-aged (39), aged (roughly 65) and long-lived (over 75). Using the same blood draw, the study looked at two additional independent replicas of 1 million unique cDNA reads for two donors, one aged 18 to 30 and the other aged 80 or older. What the authors observed across the whole study: Observed TCR beta diversity correlated strongly with the percentage of naive T cells measured by flow cytometry. Observed TCR beta diversity per million T cells fell roughly linearly with age, and a significant reduction was already apparent by age roughly 40. The long-lived group showed more naive CD4+ T cells, fewer expanded clones and increased TCR diversity than the aged group, suggesting age selection. Estimates of total diversity from one million sequenced T cells were regarded as lower bounds and underestimates. Donor CMV infection status was unknown, potentially confounding age-related changes in expanded clonotypes. Because profiling used bulk unsorted PBMCs, naive and antigen-experienced compartments could not be compared conclusively.

Via the germline V gene (reference sequence), CDR1 is MNHEY and CDR2 SMNVEV. At the junction V is shortened by 6 bases and J by 8 bases; bases outside the gene matches: 10. The CDR3 contains 16 residues, cysteine and phenylalanine counted. The DNA shown is the 48-base CDR3, in frame from base 1. This clonotype was seen more than once but under ten times. No cognate antigen has been identified for it. The sample holds no much larger clone one base away, and base qualities are not on file. The donors were some 39 Caucasian individuals from Russia, aged 6 to 90 years, who were systemically healthy. Around 10 milliliters of peripheral blood were collected from each donor into EDTA-treated Vacutainer tubes. PBMCs were isolated by Ficoll-Paque density-gradient centrifugation, with at least 7 million obtained per sample. Total RNA was extracted from PBMCs with Trizol reagent, with at least 5.5 micrograms obtained per sample. For every donor, flow cytometry on a PBMC aliquot measured the percentage of naive CD45RAhigh/CD27high T cells.

Libraries were constructed by 5' RACE. Sequencing was carried out with an Illumina HiSeq 2500. The second PCR ran for about 6 to 12 cycles and used a J-beta primer mix along with a sample-barcoded 5' primer. A template-switch 5' adaptor carrying 12 random nucleotides introduced a unique molecular identifier onto each TCR beta cDNA molecule. Each sample yielded at least 3 million CDR3-containing paired-end reads. The Mint cDNA synthesis kit, primed by a TRBC-specific oligonucleotide, was used to synthesize first-strand cDNA from all RNA. Following uracil-DNA glycosylase treatment, all cDNA underwent a first 18-cycle PCR with the universal primers M1SS and BC2_uni_R. Per the original workflow: For normalization, 1 million high-quality reads, each with a distinct molecular identifier, were randomly selected from each sample. Reads with shared molecular identifiers were discarded instead of being binned into consensus sequences. MiTCR, run with a Q25 quality threshold and the strictest error-elimination algorithm, handled CDR3 identification, clonotype clustering and error correction. A nonparametric unseen species model using Euler transformation provided a lower-bound estimate of total TCR beta diversity. TCRdb trimmed the raw reads at Q25, called clones with MiXCR and kept productive beta chains. Records with the same CDR3 protein are collapsed into one entry carrying the most frequent genes and DNA. Clone size and V and J calls follow TCRdb, not the original study. The table for this sample lists 730,000 or so distinct CDR3 sequences; approximately 40% of them were counted only once. The leading ten clones occupy around 30% of the sample.

Sequenced material: blood. This receptor was identified in a man aged 80 or over in good health. The V and J segments used are TRBV27 and TRBJ1-6; the central 10 bases match TRBD1. The CDR3 protein is CASSLRQGAADSPLHF. The nucleotide sequence is given as TGTGCCAGCAGCCTCCGACAGGGGGCTGCGGATTCACCCCTCCACTTT.